One and the same sample provided the 9 T cell receptor beta chains below, sequenced in a study of long-term antiretroviral therapy in people with HIV. Version v3.0 of the immunoSEQ assay was performed at survey level. Generated by immunoSEQ multiplex PCR, the TCRdb table keeps only in-frame clones and is missing some. The table has 25,000 to 35,000 clones, roughly 88% seen once. The input for sequencing was unsorted PBMCs, taken 0.8 years before starting antiretroviral therapy. These receptors were taken from a man between 18 and 35 years old with HIV.

The genes are TRBV18 and TRBJ2-3, with 11 nucleotides matching TRBD1. The CDR3 runs 15 residues. V trimming: 4 bases; J trimming: 6 bases; junction bases outside the gene matches: 6. Germline-derived CDR1 and CDR2 are KGHSH and LQKENI. The CDR3 DNA follows: TGTGCCAGCTCACTGCTTGGACAGGGGGCCGATACGCAGTATTTT. Translation: CASSLLGQGADTQYF.

This clone has just a few counts. This chain joins TRBV16 and TRBJ1-6; tentative D call: TRBD1 (5 bases). Trimming cost V 2 bases and J 5 bases, with 10 bases left between them. This CDR3 is built from 15 residues. The germline gives CDR1 KGHSY, CDR2 FQNENV. The CDR3: CASSQHGGNNSPLHF. The DNA of the CDR3 is TGTGCCAGCAGCCAACATGGGGGGAATAATTCACCCCTCCACTTT.

J is TRBJ2-7 and V is TRBV4-1; D may match TRBD1 or TRBD2 (7 bases each). V lost 4 bases, J lost 0 bases, and 19 bases lay in between. The CDR3 runs 17 residues. Germline lookup yields CDR1 MGHRA and CDR2 YSYEKL. Here the CDR3 DNA reads TGCGCCAGCAGCCGGGAGGGGGCTGACAGGCCCTCCTACGAGCAGTACTTC. Translation: CASSREGADRPSYEQYF.

The genes are TRBV4-1 and TRBJ2-4, with D maybe TRBD1 (6 bases). The CDR3 covers 16 residues. V lost 1 base, J lost 9 bases, and 19 bases lay in between. From germline, CDR1 is MGHRA and CDR2 YSYEKL. This CDR3 is CASSQATGMGGGIQYF. The CDR3 region has the DNA TGCGCCAGCAGCCAAGCTACAGGGATGGGTGGTGGCATTCAGTACTTC.

This clone was counted only a few times. This sequence joins TRBV6-6 and TRBJ1-6, with D possibly matching TRBD1 (5 bases). V shed 7 bases and J shed 10 bases, with 14 bases lying between them. CDR1 and CDR2 (germline): MNHNY, SVGAGI (reference sequence). CDR3 length: 13 residues. CDR3 residues: CASTTTAGSPLHF. The CDR3, as DNA: TGTGCCAGCACCACGACAGCCGGCTCACCCCTCCACTTT.

The V and J genes are TRBV6-9 and TRBJ1-1; no reliable D call. The CDR3 loop spans 12 amino acids. The V gene's germline CDR1 is MNHGY and CDR2 SVAAGI. The CDR3 DNA is TGTGGAATTTTGAGAGGGTACACTGAAGCTTTCTTT. Translation: CGILRGYTEAFF.

J is TRBJ2-1 and V is TRBV23-1, with 7 bases identical to TRBD2. TRBV23-1 is given ORF status, its function remaining uncertain. The CDR3 runs to 14 residues. Trimming cost V 1 base and J 5 bases; bases outside gene matches: 2. The CDR3 DNA follows: TGCGCCAGCAGTCAATGGGGGGGGGACAATGAGCAGTTCTTC. This sequence encodes CASSQWGGDNEQFF.

The CDR3 bases are TGCGCCAGCAGCCCCCATGGGGGACAGCTCCAAGAGACCCAGTACTTC. Its translation is CASSPHGGQLQETQYF. V and J are TRBV4-1 and TRBJ2-5, with TRBD1 matching 7 bases. The CDR3 covers 16 residues. J was trimmed by 1 base and V by 4 bases; bases with no gene match: 9. Germline lookup yields CDR1 MGHRA and CDR2 YSYEKL.

V and J are TRBV7-9 and TRBJ1-1; possibly TRBD1 for D (5 bases). The V and J ends lost 5 bases and 2 bases respectively, with 9 bases between them. CDR1 and CDR2 from the germline V gene are SEHNR and FQNEAQ (reference sequence). The length of the CDR3 is 13 residues. This CDR3 is CASSPGTNTEAFF. In DNA form, the CDR3 reads TGTGCCAGCAGCCCCGGGACCAACACTGAAGCTTTCTTT.